Listed below are T cell receptor beta chains from one sample, sequenced in a study of blood T cell repertoires in COVID-19. Produced via immunoSEQ multiplex PCR; TCRdb's table is partial and in-frame only. The data contain over 45,000 clones, 75% to 80% of them singletons. Sequencing used peripheral blood. Receptor source: a man aged 45 to 65 with active or convalescent COVID-19. Each CDR3 is given with its conserved first and last residue. D genes are given only for firm matches. A clone size is listed for some rows: how often the clone was seen (once, few, many), or a class if it is expanded.

J: TRBJ2-5
D: -
size: -
V: TRBV7-9
length: 13
DNA: TGTGCCAGCAGCTTAGCTAGCGCGGAGACCCAGTACTTC
CDR3: CASSLASAETQYF

J: TRBJ1-1
D: TRBD1
size: -
V: TRBV27
length: 14
DNA: TGTGCCAGCAGTATAGACAGGGGTTTCGCTGAAGCTTTCTTT
CDR3: CASSIDRGFAEAFF

J: TRBJ2-7
D: -
size: -
V: TRBV7-9
length: 16
DNA: TGTGCCAGCAGAGGACAAGCGAGGGGAGGATCCTACGAGCAGTACTTC
CDR3: CASRGQARGGSYEQYF

J: TRBJ1-2
D: -
size: -
V: TRBV3-1/TRBV3-2
length: 13
DNA: TGTGCCAGCAGCCCCAGACTACTACAAGGCTACACCTTC
CDR3: CASSPRLLQGYTF

J: TRBJ2-7
D: TRBD2
size: -
V: TRBV5-4
length: 14
DNA: TGTGCCAGCAGATACAGAGGGAGGGATTACGAGCAGTACTTC
CDR3: CASRYRGRDYEQYF

J: TRBJ2-3
D: -
size: once
V: TRBV19
length: 14
DNA: TGTGCCAGTAGTATGCACAGGGTTAGGGATACGCAGTATTTT
CDR3: CASSMHRVRDTQYF

J: TRBJ1-6
D: -
size: once
V: TRBV7-9
length: 17
DNA: TGTGCCAGCAGCTTATTACCTAAGGGGCTCTATAATTCACCCCTCCACTTT
CDR3: CASSLLPKGLYNSPLHF

J: TRBJ1-2
D: TRBD1
size: -
V: TRBV7-2
length: 14
DNA: TGTGCCAGCAGGGACAACAGGGGGCGCGAGGGCTACACCTTC
CDR3: CASRDNRGREGYTF

J: TRBJ2-1
D: TRBD1
size: -
V: TRBV6-5
length: 11
DNA: TGTGCCAGCAAGGGGGCGAATGAGCAGTTCTTC
CDR3: CASKGANEQFF

J: TRBJ2-3
D: -
size: -
V: TRBV7-9
length: 13
DNA: TGTGCCAGCAGCTTATCCGGGACAGATACGCAGTATTTT
CDR3: CASSLSGTDTQYF

J: TRBJ2-7
D: -
size: many
V: TRBV4-2
length: 12
DNA: TGTGCCAGCAGCCACTCTGGGGCCGAGCAGTACTTC
CDR3: CASSHSGAEQYF

J: TRBJ2-1
D: TRBD2
size: -
V: TRBV18
length: 18
DNA: TGTGCCAGCTCTCCATGGCGGACTAGCGCGAGCTCCTACAATGAGCAGTTCTTC
CDR3: CASSPWRTSASSYNEQFF

J: TRBJ2-5
D: -
size: -
V: TRBV6-1
length: 16
DNA: TGTGCCAGCAGTGGTCCCTTTCAGGGCGGGGAAGAGACCCAGTACTTC
CDR3: CASSGPFQGGEETQYF

J: TRBJ2-3
D: -
size: -
V: TRBV3-1/TRBV3-2
length: 18
DNA: TGTGCCAGCAGCCAAGAACGGTCGAGACAGCGATTGAGGGATACGCAGTATTTT
CDR3: CASSQERSRQRLRDTQYF

J: TRBJ1-2
D: TRBD1
size: few
V: TRBV5-1
length: 14
DNA: TGCGCCAGCAGCTTGGGACAGGGGGGCTATGGCTACACCTTC
CDR3: CASSLGQGGYGYTF

J: TRBJ2-1
D: -
size: -
V: TRBV19
length: 17
DNA: TGTGCCAGTAGTATAGTTAGTCTGAAAAGCTCCTACAATGAGCAGTTCTTC
CDR3: CASSIVSLKSSYNEQFF

J: TRBJ1-1
D: -
size: -
V: TRBV12-3/TRBV12-4
length: 11
DNA: TGTGCCAGCAGTTTTCGGGGTGAAGCTTTCTTT
CDR3: CASSFRGEAFF

J: TRBJ2-7
D: -
size: -
V: TRBV29-1
length: 14
DNA: TGCAGCGTTGGGGGGAACAGGGATAAGCGCGAGCAGTACTTC
CDR3: CSVGGNRDKREQYF

J: TRBJ1-1
D: -
size: few
V: TRBV6-5
length: 12
DNA: TGTGCCAGCAGGGAGGGCCACACTGAAGCTTTCTTT
CDR3: CASREGHTEAFF

J: TRBJ1-3
D: -
size: -
V: TRBV10-2
length: 14
DNA: TGCGCCAGCAGTACAGGGACCTCTGGAAACACCATATATTTT
CDR3: CASSTGTSGNTIYF

J: TRBJ2-7
D: TRBD2
size: few
V: TRBV16
length: 13
DNA: TGTGCCAGCAGCCTAATGACTAGCGGCGAGCAGTACTTC
CDR3: CASSLMTSGEQYF

J: TRBJ1-1
D: -
size: -
V: TRBV10-1
length: 15
DNA: TGCGCCAGCAGTGAGTTTTCAGGGATGAACACTGAAGCTTTCTTT
CDR3: CASSEFSGMNTEAFF

J: TRBJ1-1
D: -
size: -
V: TRBV2
length: 14
DNA: TGTGCCAGCAGTCCTTCTAGGACATTCACTGAAGCTTTCTTT
CDR3: CASSPSRTFTEAFF

J: TRBJ1-2
D: -
size: -
V: TRBV6-5
length: 13
DNA: TGTGCCAGCAGTCGAACACCAAACTATGGCTACACCTTC
CDR3: CASSRTPNYGYTF

J: TRBJ1-2
D: TRBD1
size: -
V: TRBV29-1
length: 14
DNA: TGCAGCGGATTTTCCGGGACAGGGATCTATGGCTACACCTTC
CDR3: CSGFSGTGIYGYTF

J: TRBJ2-7
D: TRBD1
size: -
V: TRBV28
length: 16
DNA: TGTGCCAGCAGACACACGGGACAGGGGAGCCCCTACGAGCAGTACTTC
CDR3: CASRHTGQGSPYEQYF

J: TRBJ1-5
D: TRBD1
size: -
V: TRBV18
length: 15
DNA: TGTGCCAGCTCACAACGGACAGGGGAATTTCAGCCCCAGCATTTT
CDR3: CASSQRTGEFQPQHF

J: TRBJ1-1
D: -
size: -
V: TRBV9
length: 14
DNA: TGTGCCAGCAGCGTAATCCACAGCAACACTGAAGCTTTCTTT
CDR3: CASSVIHSNTEAFF

J: TRBJ1-1
D: -
size: -
V: TRBV19
length: 13
DNA: TGTGCCAGTAGTCCGCGGAAGGACACTGAAGCTTTCTTT
CDR3: CASSPRKDTEAFF

J: TRBJ2-1
D: -
size: -
V: TRBV5-1
length: 15
DNA: TGCGCCAGCAGCTTTCAGGGAAGCTCCTACAATGAGCAGTTCTTC
CDR3: CASSFQGSSYNEQFF

J: TRBJ1-6
D: TRBD1
size: -
V: TRBV14
length: 17
DNA: TGTGCCAGCAGCCTAGGACAGGGGATGAATATGGGTTCACCCCTCCACTTT
CDR3: CASSLGQGMNMGSPLHF

J: TRBJ2-2
D: -
size: -
V: TRBV5-4
length: 15
DNA: TGTGCCAGCAGCTTGGGCGGCAGTAGGCCCGGGGAGCTGTTTTTT
CDR3: CASSLGGSRPGELFF

J: TRBJ2-5
D: TRBD1
size: -
V: TRBV14
length: 14
DNA: TGTGCCAGCAGCCGGGACAGGGGTCAGGAGACCCAGTACTTC
CDR3: CASSRDRGQETQYF

J: TRBJ2-5
D: TRBD2
size: -
V: TRBV5-1
length: 15
DNA: TGCGCCAGCAGCAGAGGGACTAGCGGACAAGAGACCCAGTACTTC
CDR3: CASSRGTSGQETQYF

J: TRBJ1-2
D: -
size: -
V: TRBV25-1
length: 15
DNA: TGTGCCAGCAGTGAATTGTTCCCAGGGGTTTATGGCTACACCTTC
CDR3: CASSELFPGVYGYTF

J: TRBJ1-1
D: TRBD1
size: -
V: TRBV14
length: 14
DNA: TGTGCCAGCAGCCGGAGGGGGCGCGACACTGAAGCTTTCTTT
CDR3: CASSRRGRDTEAFF

J: TRBJ1-2
D: -
size: -
V: TRBV12-3/TRBV12-4
length: 13
DNA: TGTGCCAGCACCTCAACAGGGAAGGGAGGCTACACCTTC
CDR3: CASTSTGKGGYTF

J: TRBJ2-7
D: TRBD2
size: -
V: TRBV13
length: 15
DNA: TGTGCCAGCAGCTTAAGGGAGGGCGGGGGCTACGAGCAGTACTTC
CDR3: CASSLREGGGYEQYF

J: TRBJ2-1
D: TRBD2
size: -
V: TRBV3-1/TRBV3-2
length: 18
DNA: TGTGCCAGCAGCCACCCTCCCAGCGGGGGGGCCTCCTACAATGAGCAGTTCTTC
CDR3: CASSHPPSGGASYNEQFF

J: TRBJ1-1
D: -
size: once
V: TRBV19
length: 16
DNA: TGTGCCAGTAGTATGGCCCCCGGGTATCCTAAAACTGAAGCTTTCTTT
CDR3: CASSMAPGYPKTEAFF

J: TRBJ1-1
D: -
size: -
V: TRBV14
length: 15
DNA: TGTGCCAGCAGCCAAGAAAGGGGGAGGAACACTGAAGCTTTCTTT
CDR3: CASSQERGRNTEAFF

J: TRBJ1-2
D: -
size: -
V: TRBV10-1
length: 16
DNA: TGCGCCAGCAGCCCCCGGATACTACAGGGACACTATGGCTACACCTTC
CDR3: CASSPRILQGHYGYTF

J: TRBJ2-4
D: TRBD2
size: -
V: TRBV6-5
length: 15
DNA: TGTGCCAGCAGCCCGGCGGGAGTCTCCAAAAACATTCAGTACTTC
CDR3: CASSPAGVSKNIQYF

J: TRBJ2-7
D: -
size: -
V: TRBV9
length: 15
DNA: TGTGCCAGCAGCGTAGGGGGGACTTCCCCCTACGAGCAGTACTTC
CDR3: CASSVGGTSPYEQYF

J: TRBJ1-1
D: -
size: few
V: TRBV19
length: 13
DNA: TGTGCCAGCCAAGGGGGGGCGGGGGTGGGAGCTTTCTTT
CDR3: CASQGGAGVGAFF

J: TRBJ2-1
D: TRBD2
size: -
V: TRBV19
length: 14
DNA: TGTGCCAGTAGTCCCGGACTAGCGGACAATGAGCAGTTCTTC
CDR3: CASSPGLADNEQFF

J: TRBJ2-5
D: TRBD1
size: few
V: TRBV19
length: 15
DNA: TGTGCCAGTTCCCCGCCCGACAGGGCCCAAGAGACCCAGTACTTC
CDR3: CASSPPDRAQETQYF

J: TRBJ2-7
D: TRBD2
size: -
V: TRBV9
length: 14
DNA: TGTGCCAGCAGCGTGGGGACTAGCGGGAGCGGACAGTACTTC
CDR3: CASSVGTSGSGQYF

J: TRBJ2-5
D: -
size: -
V: TRBV4-1
length: 13
DNA: TGCGCCAGCAGCGTCACTGCCCAAGAGACCCAGTACTTC
CDR3: CASSVTAQETQYF

J: TRBJ2-7
D: TRBD1
size: -
V: TRBV5-1
length: 14
DNA: TGCGCCAGCAGCTCCTTACAGGGGGCGCACGAGCAGTACTTC
CDR3: CASSSLQGAHEQYF

J: TRBJ1-5
D: -
size: -
V: TRBV4-1
length: 15
DNA: TGCGCCAGCAGCCAAGATCGGGGGGCCGCTCAGCCCCAGCATTTT
CDR3: CASSQDRGAAQPQHF

J: TRBJ1-2
D: TRBD1
size: -
V: TRBV29-1
length: 15
DNA: TGCAGCGCTGGGGGACAGGGCCCCAGTAACTATGGCTACACCTTC
CDR3: CSAGGQGPSNYGYTF

J: TRBJ1-1
D: TRBD1
size: -
V: TRBV19
length: 14
DNA: TGTGCCAGTATGGGGGGACAGGAGGGTACTGAAGCTTTCTTT
CDR3: CASMGGQEGTEAFF

J: TRBJ2-1
D: -
size: -
V: TRBV10-3
length: 11
DNA: TGTGCCATCCAACAAGACAATGAGCAGTTCTTC
CDR3: CAIQQDNEQFF

J: TRBJ1-1
D: -
size: -
V: TRBV6-5
length: 15
DNA: TGTGCCAGCAGTCGACGCCAGGGAGGGAACACTGAAGCTTTCTTT
CDR3: CASSRRQGGNTEAFF